The 26 T cell receptor beta chains reported below all come from one sample, sequenced in a study of blood T cell repertoires in COVID-19. Sequencing was performed with immunoSEQ multiplex PCR; in TCRdb, only in-frame clones are kept and a portion is missing. The repertoire has about 200,000 clones, roughly 83% of them found once; the top ten carry around 26%. Sequencing was done on a sample of peripheral blood. Source of these receptors: a man aged 40-55 years with acute or convalescent COVID-19.

This clone was recorded only once. The chain employs TRBV5-4 and TRBJ1-6; D is uncertain. CDR1 SGHNT and CDR2 YYREEE come from the germline V gene (reference sequence). Trimming left V 5 bases short and J 15 bases short, with 15 bases between. CDR3 size: 12 residues. CDR3 region: CASSYTRGLLHF. In DNA, the CDR3 is TGTGCCAGCAGTTACACAAGAGGGCTCCTCCACTTT.

The V gene is TRBV30, the J gene TRBJ1-3, with a weak D call TRBD1 (5 bases). CDR3 length: 18 amino acids. Between the trimmed V and J ends, which lost 0 bases and 0 bases, there was a span of 18 bases. Germline CDR1 is GTSNPN and CDR2 is SVGIG (reference sequence). As DNA, the CDR3 is TGTGCCTGGAGTGTACCGCTAGGGACTCCCCACTCTGGAAACACCATATATTTT. Protein: CAWSVPLGTPHSGNTIYF.

The V and J genes are TRBV5-1 and TRBJ2-7; 11 nucleotides line up with TRBD2. This CDR3 has 15 residues. Germline CDR1 SGHRS, CDR2 YFSETQ. The J segment lost 0 bases and the V segment lost 4 bases, leaving 3 bases of the junction unmatched. CDR3: CASSSSGRASYEQYF. The DNA of the CDR3 is TGCGCCAGCAGCAGTAGCGGGAGGGCCTCCTACGAGCAGTACTTC.

The chain employs TRBV27 and TRBJ1-4, with a weak D call TRBD1 (5 bases). The germline CDR1 and CDR2 sequences are MNHEY and SMNVEV (reference sequence). The CDR3 sequence is 13 residues long. V lost 5 bases and J 7 bases, leaving 11 bases between the germline ends. Here the CDR3 reads CASSQRQIEKLFF. The CDR3 nucleotides read TGTGCCAGCAGTCAAAGACAGATTGAAAAACTGTTTTTT.

This clone showed up just a few times. This chain connects TRBV3-1 (or the pseudogene TRBV3-2) to TRBJ2-1; TRBD2 aligns across 9 bases. The germline CDR1 and CDR2 sequences are LGHDT and YNNKEL (reference sequence). CDR3 size: 13 residues. V lost 3 bases and J lost 8; bases outside the gene matches: 2. The CDR3 DNA reads TGTGCCAGCAGCCAGCGGGGGGGCCATGAGCAGTTCTTC. This codes for CASSQRGGHEQFF.

The V gene is TRBV4-2, the J gene TRBJ1-4; D unclear. CDR1 is LGHNA, CDR2 YNFKEQ, per germline. The CDR3 has 14 residues. V lost 5 bases to trimming and J lost 8 bases, with 15 bases between them. The CDR3 protein is CASSAGSRREKLFF. The DNA for the CDR3 is TGTGCCAGCAGCGCGGGGAGCCGGAGGGAAAAACTGTTTTTT.

This chain uses TRBV5-5 with TRBJ1-5; 9 bases are a match to TRBD1. The ends lost 1 base at V and 0 bases at J; junction bases unmatched: 8. In germline, CDR1 is SGHKS, CDR2 YYEKEE (reference sequence). This CDR3 region has 18 residues. CDR3 bases: TGTGCCAGCAGCTTGATCGGGACAGGGCTCTATAGCAATCAGCCCCAGCATTTT. Translation: CASSLIGTGLYSNQPQHF.

The chain combines TRBV6-5 with TRBJ2-4; D call uncertain. Between the trimmed V and J ends, which lost 5 bases and 5 bases, there was a span of 10 bases. Germline V gene sequence: CDR1 MNHEY, CDR2 SVGAGI. CDR3 length: 13 amino acids. CDR3 bases: TGTGCCAGCAGTATGAATAGCCAAAACATTCAGTACTTC. This gives the protein CASSMNSQNIQYF.

A single count supports this clone. The chain couples TRBV27 to TRBJ1-1; perhaps TRBD1 as D (6 bases). This CDR3 is 14 amino acids long. Trimming shortened V by 4 bases and J by 4 bases, and 13 bases separated the two germline ends. CDR1 MNHEY and CDR2 SMNVEV come from the germline V gene (reference sequence). The CDR3 nucleotides are TGTGCCAGCAGTTCCCCGGACAGATTCACTGAAGCTTTCTTT. This encodes CASSSPDRFTEAFF.

The chain links TRBV5-4 to TRBJ1-4; 8 positions match TRBD1. This CDR3 spans 15 amino acids. After removal of 5 bases from V and 7 bases from J, the junction contained 10 bases not matched to a gene. Germline V gene lookup returns CDR1 SGHNT and CDR2 YYREEE (reference sequence). For the CDR3, the DNA is TGTGCCAGCAGTGACCAGGGGGCGCTCGGTGAAAAACTGTTTTTT. Protein: CASSDQGALGEKLFF.

The gene calls are TRBV19 and TRBJ2-1, with D tentatively TRBD2 (6 bases). The CDR3 is 13 amino acids. V lost 7 bases and J lost 10, with 17 bases in between. Germline CDR1 LNHDA, CDR2 SQIVND (reference sequence). The CDR3 DNA sequence: TGTGCCAGTACCTCGGGGAGGACCGGAGAGCAGTTCTTC. Encoded protein: CASTSGRTGEQFF.

The chain links TRBV6-2 or TRBV6-3 to TRBJ2-1, with D tentatively TRBD1 (5 bases). Per germline, CDR1 MNHEY and CDR2 SVGEGT. The CDR3 runs 19 residues. The V end was cut by 5 bases, the J end by 7 bases, with 30 bases between. The CDR3, as DNA: TGTGCCAGCAGTCCGCTCCCAATACCGACAGACCCCAACTTTAATGAGCAGTTCTTC. Amino acids: CASSPLPIPTDPNFNEQFF.

The rearrangement uses TRBV6-5 and TRBJ2-5, with TRBD2 as a possible D gene (6 bases). The germline gives CDR1 MNHEY, CDR2 SVGAGI. This CDR3 has 14 residues. V lost 6 bases, J lost 2 bases, and 13 bases lay in between. CDR3 DNA sequence: TGTGCCAGCAGCTGGGGGGATACGCAAGAGACCCAGTACTTC. It encodes CASSWGDTQETQYF.

The chain uses TRBV19 and TRBJ1-1; D call uncertain. This CDR3 is built from 12 residues. Trimming took off 9 bases at V and 5 bases at J, with 13 bases between the two ends. Germline CDR1 LNHDA, CDR2 SQIVND (reference sequence). In DNA form, the CDR3 reads TGTGCCAGCGGCCGGGGTAATACTGAAGCTTTCTTT. Amino acids: CASGRGNTEAFF.

The chain uses TRBV6-2 or TRBV6-3 and TRBJ2-3, with D perhaps TRBD1 (5 bases). The ends were cut back, 5 bases at V and 0 bases at J, with 12 bases in the middle. Germline V gene data show CDR1 as MNHEY and CDR2 as SVGEGT. The CDR3 spans 15 residues. In nucleotides, the CDR3 is TGTGCCAGCAGTATAGGACAAATTAGCACAGATACGCAGTATTTT. Amino acid sequence: CASSIGQISTDTQYF.

The chain carries TRBV19 and TRBJ1-5; D is ambiguous. Germline lookup yields CDR1 LNHDA and CDR2 SQIVND (reference sequence). Trimming removed 10 bases from V and 5 bases from J, with 18 bases in between. The length of the CDR3 is 14 residues. The CDR3 DNA reads TGTGCCACCAGTATAGGAGGTGGAGATCAGCCCCAGCATTTT. This sequence encodes CATSIGGGDQPQHF.

The chain recombines TRBV3-1 (or the pseudogene TRBV3-2) with TRBJ1-3, with D tentatively TRBD1 (6 bases). The germline gives CDR1 LGHDT, CDR2 YNNKEL (reference sequence). The CDR3 runs 15 residues. The ends were cut back, 4 bases at V and 3 bases at J, with 13 bases in the middle. CDR3 coding DNA: TGTGCCAGCAGCCCACTAGACAGGTTTGGAAACACCATATATTTT. As protein: CASSPLDRFGNTIYF.

DNA of the CDR3: TGTGCCAGCAGCGGCGGGACGGTGGATGGCTACACCTTC. Translating it yields CASSGGTVDGYTF. The chain carries TRBV9 and TRBJ1-2, with D possibly TRBD1 on 5 matching bases. Per germline, CDR1 SGDLS and CDR2 YYNGEE. The CDR3 length is 13 residues. V lost 3 bases, J lost 6 bases, and 12 bases lay in between.

The chain links TRBV2 to TRBJ2-2, with TRBD2 identical over 14 bases. This CDR3 spans 19 amino acids. V lost 0 bases, J lost 4 bases, and 7 bases stayed unmatched. CDR1 and CDR2 from the germline V gene are SNHLY and FYNNEI. As DNA, the CDR3 is TGTGCCAGCAGTGAAGCCCCCGGACTAGCGGGAGGTTTCACCGGGGAGCTGTTTTTT. As protein: CASSEAPGLAGGFTGELFF.

This sequence joins TRBV19 and TRBJ1-4, with D unclear. The germline V gene encodes CDR1 LNHDA and CDR2 SQIVND (reference sequence). Trimming took 6 bases from V and 0 from J, leaving 11 bases between them. CDR3 length: 15 amino acids. In DNA, the CDR3 is TGTGCCAGTAGCCCGACACGGACAACTAATGAAAAACTGTTTTTT. Its translation: CASSPTRTTNEKLFF.

V is TRBV30 and J is TRBJ1-6, with TRBD1 matching over 8 bases. The trim removed 5 bases at V and 10 bases at J, leaving 10 bases unmatched. The germline V gene encodes CDR1 GTSNPN and CDR2 SVGIG (reference sequence). The CDR3 runs 14 residues. CDR3 nucleotides: TGTGCCTGGGCCGGGACAGGCCGGATCTCACCCCTCCACTTT. Translated: CAWAGTGRISPLHF.

The V and J genes are TRBV12-3 or TRBV12-4 and TRBJ1-5; D gene unclear. V was shortened by 7 bases and J by 5 bases, with 12 bases between the two germline ends. CDR3 size: 13 residues. The CDR3 sequence is CASTRGLHQPQHF. CDR3 in DNA: TGTGCCAGCACCCGAGGGTTACATCAGCCCCAGCATTTT.

V gene TRBV19 combines with J gene TRBJ2-1; 10 nucleotides agree with TRBD2. In germline, CDR1 is LNHDA, CDR2 SQIVND (reference sequence). This CDR3 contains 16 residues. J was trimmed by 8 bases and V by 0 bases; bases with no gene match: 7. CDR3 in amino acids: CASSIEVSGRRDEQFF. For the CDR3, the DNA is TGTGCCAGTAGTATAGAGGTTAGCGGGAGGCGAGATGAGCAGTTCTTC.

This clone was detected only a few times. This chain joins TRBV15 and TRBJ1-5, with 7 bases aligning to TRBD1. V lost 5 bases to trimming and J lost 7 bases; unmatched junction nucleotides: 11. The CDR3 length is 15 residues. Germline loops: CDR1 LNHNV, CDR2 YYDKDF (reference sequence). CDR3 sequence reads: CATSPRQGGNQPQHF. For the CDR3, the DNA is TGTGCCACCAGCCCTAGACAGGGAGGAAACCAGCCCCAGCATTTT.

The chain links TRBV19 to TRBJ2-5; TRBD2 matches 7 bases. This CDR3 has 15 residues. Germline trimming cut 10 bases from V and 5 bases from J; bases unmatched to any gene: 16. The germline gives CDR1 LNHDA, CDR2 SQIVND (reference sequence). CDR3 DNA sequence: TGTGCCAACTTCTGGCGGGAGCATGATCGGGAGACCCAGTACTTC. Protein product: CANFWREHDRETQYF.

This chain links TRBV5-1 with TRBJ2-5; D uncertain. The germline V and J ends were trimmed by 1 base and 1 base, with 5 bases remaining between them. Germline lookup yields CDR1 SGHRS and CDR2 YFSETQ. The CDR3 covers 13 residues. The CDR3, as DNA: TGCGCCAGCAGCTTGAACACCCAAGAGACCCAGTACTTC. It yields the protein CASSLNTQETQYF.